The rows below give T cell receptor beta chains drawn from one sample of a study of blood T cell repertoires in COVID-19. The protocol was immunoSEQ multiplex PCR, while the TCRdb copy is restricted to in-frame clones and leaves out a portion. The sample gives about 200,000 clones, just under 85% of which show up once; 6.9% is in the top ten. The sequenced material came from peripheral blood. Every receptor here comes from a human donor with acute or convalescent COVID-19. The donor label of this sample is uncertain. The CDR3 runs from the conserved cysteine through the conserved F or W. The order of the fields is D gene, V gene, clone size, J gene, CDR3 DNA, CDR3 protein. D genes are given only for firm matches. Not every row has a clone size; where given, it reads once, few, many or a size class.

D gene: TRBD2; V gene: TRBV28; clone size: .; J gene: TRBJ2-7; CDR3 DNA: TGTGCCAGCAGCCAAGGGGCTAGCGGGGATGGCGAGCAGTACTTC; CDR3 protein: CASSQGASGDGEQYF
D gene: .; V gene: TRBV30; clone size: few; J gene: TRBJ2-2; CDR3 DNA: TGTGCCTGTGATAGCGGTCCTCTCACCGGGGAGCTGTTTTTT; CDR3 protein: CACDSGPLTGELFF
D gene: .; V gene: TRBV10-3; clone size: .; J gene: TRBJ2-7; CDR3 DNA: TGTGCCATCACCCTAGCGTCCAACTACGAGCAGTACTTC; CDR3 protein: CAITLASNYEQYF
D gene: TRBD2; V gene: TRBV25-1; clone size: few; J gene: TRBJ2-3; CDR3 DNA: TGTGCCAGCAGTGGCTGTCTAGCGGAGACCTACACAGATACGCAGTATTTT; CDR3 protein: CASSGCLAETYTDTQYF
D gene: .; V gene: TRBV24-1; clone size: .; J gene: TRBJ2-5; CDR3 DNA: TGTGCCACCAGTGAAACGGGGGTATGGGACCAAGAGACCCAGTACTTC; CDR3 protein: CATSETGVWDQETQYF
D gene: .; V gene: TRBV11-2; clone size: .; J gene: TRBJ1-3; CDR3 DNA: TGTGCCAGCAGCTTAGTTTCAGGAATGGTCAGAAACACCATATATTTT; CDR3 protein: CASSLVSGMVRNTIYF
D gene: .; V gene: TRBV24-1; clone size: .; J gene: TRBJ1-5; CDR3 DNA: TGTGCCACCAGTGACCCCGGGGGCAATCAGCCCCAGCATTTT; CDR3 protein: CATSDPGGNQPQHF
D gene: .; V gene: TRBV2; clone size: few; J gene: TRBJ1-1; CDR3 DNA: TGTGCCAGCAGTTTACACAACACTGAAGCTTTCTTT; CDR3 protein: CASSLHNTEAFF
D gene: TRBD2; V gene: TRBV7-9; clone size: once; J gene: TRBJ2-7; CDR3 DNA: TGTGCCAGCAGCTACCTAGCGGGAGGTGCCTACGAGCAGTACTTC; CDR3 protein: CASSYLAGGAYEQYF
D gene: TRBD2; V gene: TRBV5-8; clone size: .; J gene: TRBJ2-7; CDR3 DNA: TGTGCCAGCAGCTTGACGACTAGCGGGAGCTACGAGCAGTACTTC; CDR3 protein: CASSLTTSGSYEQYF
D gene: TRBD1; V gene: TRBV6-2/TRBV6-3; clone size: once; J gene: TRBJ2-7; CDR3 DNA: TGTGCCAGCAGTGATTCCGGACAGGGTGGCGAGCAGTACTTC; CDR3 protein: CASSDSGQGGEQYF
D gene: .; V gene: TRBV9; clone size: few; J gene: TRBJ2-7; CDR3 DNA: TGTGCCAGCAGCGTATCTACCCAACCCTCCTACGAGCAGTACTTC; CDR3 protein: CASSVSTQPSYEQYF
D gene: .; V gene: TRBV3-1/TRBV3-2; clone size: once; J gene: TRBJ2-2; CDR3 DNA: TGTGCCAGCAGCCAAGACAGGGTCGGCAACACCGGGGAGCTGTTTTTT; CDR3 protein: CASSQDRVGNTGELFF
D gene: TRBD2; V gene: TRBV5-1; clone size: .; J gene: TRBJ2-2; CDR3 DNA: TGCGCCAGCAGCTTGGTGCTAGCGGGAGCCGGGGAGCTGTTTTTT; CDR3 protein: CASSLVLAGAGELFF
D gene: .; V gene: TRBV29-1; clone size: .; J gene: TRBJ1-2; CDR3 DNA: TGCAGCGTTGACCGCGATGGCTACACCTTC; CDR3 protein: CSVDRDGYTF
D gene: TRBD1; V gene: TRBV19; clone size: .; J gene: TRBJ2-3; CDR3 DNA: TGTGCCAGTAGTACGACAGGGAATACGCAGTATTTT; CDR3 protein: CASSTTGNTQYF
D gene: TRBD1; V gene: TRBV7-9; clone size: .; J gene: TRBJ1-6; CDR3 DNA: TGTGCCAGCAGCTTGACAGGGGATAATTCACCCCTCCACTTT; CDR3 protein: CASSLTGDNSPLHF
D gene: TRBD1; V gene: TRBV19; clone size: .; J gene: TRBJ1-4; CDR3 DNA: TGTGCCAGTAGACTACAGGGGGTGGGTGAAAAACTGTTTTTT; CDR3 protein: CASRLQGVGEKLFF
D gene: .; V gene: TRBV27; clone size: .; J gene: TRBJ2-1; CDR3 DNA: TGTGCCAGCAGTCATCTGACCGGGACTGGATACAATGAGCAGTTCTTC; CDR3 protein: CASSHLTGTGYNEQFF
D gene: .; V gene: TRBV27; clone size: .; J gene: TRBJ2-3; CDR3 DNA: TGTGCCAGCAGTTTATCCCCAGTAGCCTTAAACACAGATACGCAGTATTTT; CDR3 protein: CASSLSPVALNTDTQYF
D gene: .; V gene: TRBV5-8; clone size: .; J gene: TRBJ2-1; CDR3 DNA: TGTGCCAGCAGCCCCCCTTTTTCCCCTGTAGACAATGAGCAGTTCTTC; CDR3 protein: CASSPPFSPVDNEQFF
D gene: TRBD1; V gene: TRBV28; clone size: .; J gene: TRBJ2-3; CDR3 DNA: TGTGCCAGCAGGGGGACAGGGGGCATCGGAACGCAGTATTTT; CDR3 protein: CASRGTGGIGTQYF
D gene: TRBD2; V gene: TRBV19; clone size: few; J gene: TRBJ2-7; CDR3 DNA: TGTGCCAGTAGTCCAAGGACTAGCGGGAGGTACGAGCAGTACTTC; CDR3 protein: CASSPRTSGRYEQYF
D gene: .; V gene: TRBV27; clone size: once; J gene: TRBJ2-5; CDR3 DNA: TGTGCCAGCAGTTTGAGAGGCCAAGAGACCCAGTACTTC; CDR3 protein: CASSLRGQETQYF
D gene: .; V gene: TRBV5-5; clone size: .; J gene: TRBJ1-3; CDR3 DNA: TGTGCCAGCAGCTTGGCCCCAGGGGCTACAAACACCATATATTTT; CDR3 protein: CASSLAPGATNTIYF
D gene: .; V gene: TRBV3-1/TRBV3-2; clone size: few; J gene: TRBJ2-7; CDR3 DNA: TGTGCCAGCAGCCAAGACGAACTAAAGCATCGGGAGCAGTACTTC; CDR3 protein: CASSQDELKHREQYF
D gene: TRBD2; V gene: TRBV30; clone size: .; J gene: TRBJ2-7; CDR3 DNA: TGTGCCTGGAGTTCGGGGGGTTTCTACGAGCAGTACTTC; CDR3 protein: CAWSSGGFYEQYF
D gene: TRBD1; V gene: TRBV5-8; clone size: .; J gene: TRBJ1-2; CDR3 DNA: TGTGCCAGCAGGTTTCGACAGGGTAAAGGCTACACCTTC; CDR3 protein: CASRFRQGKGYTF
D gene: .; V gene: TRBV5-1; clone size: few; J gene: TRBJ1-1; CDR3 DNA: TGCGCCAGCAGCTTGGCCGCACAGGCCAACTTCAGGGGCACTGAAGCTTTCTTT; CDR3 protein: CASSLAAQANFRGTEAFF
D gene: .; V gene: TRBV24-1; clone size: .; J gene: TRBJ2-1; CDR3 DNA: TGTGCCACCAGTCCAGGTGCCTACAATGAGCAGTTCTTC; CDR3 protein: CATSPGAYNEQFF
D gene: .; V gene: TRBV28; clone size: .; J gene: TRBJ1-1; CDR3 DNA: TGTGCCAGTCAAACTCCCGGAGGAAATGCTTTCTTT; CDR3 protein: CASQTPGGNAFF
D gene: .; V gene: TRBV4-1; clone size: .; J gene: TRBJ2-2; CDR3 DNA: TGCGCCAGCAGCCAAGATAGTGCGGGGGCGAGCGGGGAGCTGTTTTTT; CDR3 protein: CASSQDSAGASGELFF
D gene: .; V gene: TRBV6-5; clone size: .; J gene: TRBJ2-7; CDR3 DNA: TGTGCCAGCAGTTACGGGTCAGGGGGGACCTACGAGCAGTACTTC; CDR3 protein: CASSYGSGGTYEQYF
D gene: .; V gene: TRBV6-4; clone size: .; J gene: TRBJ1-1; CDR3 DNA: TGTGCCAGCCAGCAAAATCCGGGACATAAGAACACTGAAGCTTTCTTT; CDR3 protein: CASQQNPGHKNTEAFF
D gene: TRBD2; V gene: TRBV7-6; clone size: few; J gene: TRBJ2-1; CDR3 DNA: TGTGCCAGCAGCTTATCCCTGCCGGGACTAGCGGGTGAGCAGTTCTTC; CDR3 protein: CASSLSLPGLAGEQFF
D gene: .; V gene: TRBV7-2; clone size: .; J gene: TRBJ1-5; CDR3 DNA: TGTGCCAGCAGCTTAGAAGGGGCTCAGCCCCAGCATTTT; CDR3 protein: CASSLEGAQPQHF
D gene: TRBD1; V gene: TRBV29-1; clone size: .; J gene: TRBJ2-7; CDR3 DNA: TGCAGCGTTTTACTTGGACAGGGTAGCTACGAGCAGTACTTC; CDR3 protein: CSVLLGQGSYEQYF
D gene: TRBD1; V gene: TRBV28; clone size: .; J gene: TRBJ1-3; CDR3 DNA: TGTGCCAGCAACCCCGGGACAGCGGGCTCTGGAAACACCATATATTTT; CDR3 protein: CASNPGTAGSGNTIYF
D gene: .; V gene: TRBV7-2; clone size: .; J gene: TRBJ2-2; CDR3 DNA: TGTGCCAGCAGCCCCCGGAGAGACGGGGAGCTGTTTTTT; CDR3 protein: CASSPRRDGELFF
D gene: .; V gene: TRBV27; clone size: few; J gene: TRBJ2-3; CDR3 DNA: TGTGCCAGCAGTTCGACAAGGGGTTTGCATACGCAGTATTTT; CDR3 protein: CASSSTRGLHTQYF
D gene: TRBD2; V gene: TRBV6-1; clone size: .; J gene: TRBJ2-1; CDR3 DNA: TGTGCCAGCAGTGAAGGGCTAGCGGGAGGCGGGGGGAAGCAGTTCTTC; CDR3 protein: CASSEGLAGGGGKQFF
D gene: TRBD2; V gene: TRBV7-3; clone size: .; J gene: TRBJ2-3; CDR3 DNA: TGTGCCAGCAGCCCCAGTAGCGGGGATACGCAGTATTTT; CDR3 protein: CASSPSSGDTQYF
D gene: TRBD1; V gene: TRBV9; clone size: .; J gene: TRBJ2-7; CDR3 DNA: TGTGCCAGCAGCGTACCGGGACAGAGAAGCCCACCAAGGACTTACGAGCAGTACTTC; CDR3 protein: CASSVPGQRSPPRTYEQYF
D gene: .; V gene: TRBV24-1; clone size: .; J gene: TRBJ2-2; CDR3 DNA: TGTGCCACCAGTGATAACAGGGTGAACACCGGGGAGCTGTTTTTT; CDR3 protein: CATSDNRVNTGELFF
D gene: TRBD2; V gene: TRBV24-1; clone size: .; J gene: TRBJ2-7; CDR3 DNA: TGTGCCACCAGCCAGTCGTCACTAGCGGGACACTACGAGCAGTACTTC; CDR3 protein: CATSQSSLAGHYEQYF
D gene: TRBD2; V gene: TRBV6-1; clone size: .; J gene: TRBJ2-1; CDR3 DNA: TGTGCCAGCAGTGAAGACGGCGGGAGTTTCTACAATGAGCAGTTCTTC; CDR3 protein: CASSEDGGSFYNEQFF
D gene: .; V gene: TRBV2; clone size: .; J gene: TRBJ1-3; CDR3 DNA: TGTGCCAGCAGAGATAGGACAGCCTCTGGAAACACCATATATTTT; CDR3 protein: CASRDRTASGNTIYF
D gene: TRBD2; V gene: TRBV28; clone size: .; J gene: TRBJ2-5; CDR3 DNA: TGTGCCAGCAGTTTATACGGACTAGCGGTGGTGACCCAGTACTTC; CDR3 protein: CASSLYGLAVVTQYF
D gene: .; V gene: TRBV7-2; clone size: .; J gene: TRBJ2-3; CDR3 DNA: TGTGCCAGCAGCTTATATATGACTAGGCGTAGCACAGATACGCAGTATTTT; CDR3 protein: CASSLYMTRRSTDTQYF
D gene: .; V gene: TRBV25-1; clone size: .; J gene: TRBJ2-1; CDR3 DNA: TGTGCCAGCAGTGTACTCAATGAGCAGTTCTTC; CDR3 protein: CASSVLNEQFF
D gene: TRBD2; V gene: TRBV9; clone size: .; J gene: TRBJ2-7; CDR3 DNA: TGTGCCAGCAGCGTAGCTAGCGGGGGGGTCTACGAGCAGTACTTC; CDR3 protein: CASSVASGGVYEQYF
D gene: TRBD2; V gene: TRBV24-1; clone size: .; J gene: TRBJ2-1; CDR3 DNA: TGTGCCACCAGTGATGGGGGGGTACCGGACAATGAGCAGTTCTTC; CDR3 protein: CATSDGGVPDNEQFF
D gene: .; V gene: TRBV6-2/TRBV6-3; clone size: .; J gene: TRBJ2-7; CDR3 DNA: TGTGCCAGCAGCCATGAGACTAGTGGCGAGCAGTACTTC; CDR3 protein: CASSHETSGEQYF
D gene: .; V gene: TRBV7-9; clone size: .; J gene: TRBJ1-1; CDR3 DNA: TGTGCCAGCAGCGCCCAGGGGACCACTGAAGCTTTCTTT; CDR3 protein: CASSAQGTTEAFF
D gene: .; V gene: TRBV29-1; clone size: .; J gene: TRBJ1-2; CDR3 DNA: TGCAGCGTTGAGGGAGCCACGGCGGGGAACTATGGCTACACCTTC; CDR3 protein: CSVEGATAGNYGYTF
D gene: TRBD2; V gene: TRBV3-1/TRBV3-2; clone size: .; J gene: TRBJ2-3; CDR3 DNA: TGTGCCAGCAGCCAGTCTAGCGGGGTTAGCACAGATACGCAGTATTTT; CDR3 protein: CASSQSSGVSTDTQYF
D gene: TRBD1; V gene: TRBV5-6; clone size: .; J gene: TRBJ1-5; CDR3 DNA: TGTGCCAGCAGCTTAGGACAGGCCAATCAGCCCCAGCATTTT; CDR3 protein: CASSLGQANQPQHF
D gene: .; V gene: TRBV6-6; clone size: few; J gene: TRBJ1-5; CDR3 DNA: TGTGCCAGCACTGAGGGAGGGGAGTATCAGCCCCAGCATTTT; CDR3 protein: CASTEGGEYQPQHF